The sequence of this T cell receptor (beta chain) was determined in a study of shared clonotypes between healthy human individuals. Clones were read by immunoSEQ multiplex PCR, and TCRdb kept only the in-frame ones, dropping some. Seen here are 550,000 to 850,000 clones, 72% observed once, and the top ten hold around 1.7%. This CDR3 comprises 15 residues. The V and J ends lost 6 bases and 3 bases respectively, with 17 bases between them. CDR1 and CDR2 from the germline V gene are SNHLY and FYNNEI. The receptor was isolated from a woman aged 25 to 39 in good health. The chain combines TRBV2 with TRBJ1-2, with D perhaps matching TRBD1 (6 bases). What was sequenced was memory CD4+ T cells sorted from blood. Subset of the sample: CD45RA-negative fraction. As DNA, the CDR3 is TGTGCCAGCAGAGCGGACTTGACAGGTGACTATGGCTACACCTTC. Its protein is CASRADLTGDYGYTF. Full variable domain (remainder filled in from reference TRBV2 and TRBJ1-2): EPEVTQTPSHQVTQMGQEVILRCVPISNHLYFYWYRQILGQKVEFLVSFYNNEISEKSEIFDDQFSVERPDGSNFTLKIRSTKLEDSAMYFCASRADLTGDYGYTFGSGTRLTVV.